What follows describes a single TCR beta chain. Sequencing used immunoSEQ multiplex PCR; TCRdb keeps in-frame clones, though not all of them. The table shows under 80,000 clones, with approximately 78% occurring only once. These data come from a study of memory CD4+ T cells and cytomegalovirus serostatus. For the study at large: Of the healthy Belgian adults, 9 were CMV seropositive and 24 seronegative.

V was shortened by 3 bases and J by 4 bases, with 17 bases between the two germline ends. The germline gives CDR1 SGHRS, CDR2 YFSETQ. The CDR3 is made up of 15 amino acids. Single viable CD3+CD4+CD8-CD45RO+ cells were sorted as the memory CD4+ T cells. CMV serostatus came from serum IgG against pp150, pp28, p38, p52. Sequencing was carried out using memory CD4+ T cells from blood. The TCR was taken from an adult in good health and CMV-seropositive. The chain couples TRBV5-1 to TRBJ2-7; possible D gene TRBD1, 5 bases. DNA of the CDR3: TGCGCCAGCAGCTCCGCCACAGGTCAACTTTACGAGCAGTACTTC. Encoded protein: CASSSATGQLYEQYF.